This entry lists 8 T cell receptor beta chains sequenced from one sample in a study of shared clonotypes between healthy human individuals. Only in-frame clones appear in the TCRdb table, and some are missing; sequencing was by immunoSEQ multiplex PCR. Seen here are 600,000 to 800,000 clones, about two thirds observed once, and the top ten hold under 2%. The material sequenced was memory CD4+ T cells sorted from blood. Noted subset: CD45RA-negative fraction. Receptors were obtained from a woman younger than 45 in good health.

The sample holds a few counts of this clone. The V call is TRBV7-9, the J call TRBJ1-4; D might be TRBD1 (6 bases). The CDR3 runs to 16 residues. The V and J ends lost 5 bases and 8 bases respectively, with 21 bases between them. Germline loops: CDR1 SEHNR, CDR2 FQNEAQ (reference sequence). This CDR3 is CASSPKGDLTGEKLFF. CDR3 nucleotide sequence: TGTGCCAGCAGCCCGAAGGGGGACCTAACGGGCGAAAAACTGTTTTTT.

In the case of this clone: This may be a read error: a much more frequent sequence differs by one nucleotide. Other DNA sequences within the sample encode an identical CDR3. CDR3 amino acids: CASSLGQDTGELFF. The CDR3 bases are TGCGCCAGCAGCTTGGGACAGGACACCGGGGAGCTGTTTTTT. This chain uses TRBV5-1 with TRBJ2-2, with D possibly TRBD1 on 6 matching bases. V dropped 0 bases and J dropped 3 bases, with 6 bases sitting between them. Germline loops: CDR1 SGHRS, CDR2 YFSETQ. The CDR3 is made up of 14 amino acids.

This clone was recorded only once. The V and J genes are TRBV29-1 and TRBJ2-3, with D uncertain. There are 14 residues in the CDR3. Germline lookup yields CDR1 SQVTM and CDR2 ANQGSEA. V was pared by 7 bases and J by 3 bases, with 17 bases between. The chain's CDR3 is CSARVASITDTQYF. DNA of the CDR3: TGCAGCGCTAGGGTCGCGAGTATAACAGATACGCAGTATTTT.

Only a few counts were recorded for this clone. The genes are TRBV5-4 and TRBJ2-7; no definite D call. Per the germline V gene, CDR1 is SGHNT and CDR2 is YYREEE (reference sequence). The V end lost 0 bases, the J end lost 2 bases, and 12 bases lay between the germline ends. This CDR3 region has 15 residues. The CDR3 region has the DNA TGTGCCAGCAGCTTGGGTCCCTCTAACACCTACGAGCAGTACTTC. Its translation: CASSLGPSNTYEQYF.

The chain combines TRBV6-5 with TRBJ1-1; 9 nucleotides align to TRBD1. CDR1 is MNHEY, CDR2 SVGAGI, per germline. V was clipped by 0 bases and J by 8 bases; unmatched bases: 4. The CDR3 runs 14 residues. The CDR3 nucleotides read TGTGCCAGCAGTTACTCTACTGGACAGGGGGAAGCTTTCTTT. Translated: CASSYSTGQGEAFF.

The chain joins TRBV15 to TRBJ2-1, with TRBD2 as a possible D gene (5 bases). Looked up from germline, CDR1 is LNHNV and CDR2 is YYDKDF (reference sequence). The CDR3 runs to 17 residues. The V and J ends lost 2 bases and 12 bases respectively, with 26 bases between them. CDR3 sequence (DNA): TGTGCCACCAGCAGACGCCCAAATCCGGACTCGCCGTTGGGGCAGTTCTTC. This codes for CATSRRPNPDSPLGQFF.

The chain carries TRBV2 and TRBJ2-1; D is unresolved. Germline V lookup: CDR1 SNHLY, CDR2 FYNNEI. CDR3 length: 16 amino acids. V shed 2 bases and J shed 4 bases, with 15 bases lying between them. CDR3 protein: CASSESLGGLYNEQFF. The CDR3, as DNA: TGTGCCAGCAGTGAATCCCTAGGTGGGTTGTACAATGAGCAGTTCTTC.

This chain joins TRBV28 and TRBJ1-3, with D hard to call. Germline CDR1 reads MDHEN; CDR2 reads SYDVKM. There are 15 residues in the CDR3. Trimming removed 7 bases from V and 1 base from J, with 14 bases in between. Here the CDR3 reads CASNSPGQSGNTIYF. The CDR3 DNA reads TGTGCCAGCAATTCGCCCGGGCAATCTGGAAACACCATATATTTT. The entire variable domain, with the rest obtained from reference TRBV28 and TRBJ1-3, is as follows: DVKVTQSSRYLVKRTGEKVFLECVQDMDHENMFWYRQDPGLGLRLIYFSYDVKMKEKGDIPEGYSVSREKKERFSLILESASTNQTSMYLCASNSPGQSGNTIYFGEGSWLTVV.